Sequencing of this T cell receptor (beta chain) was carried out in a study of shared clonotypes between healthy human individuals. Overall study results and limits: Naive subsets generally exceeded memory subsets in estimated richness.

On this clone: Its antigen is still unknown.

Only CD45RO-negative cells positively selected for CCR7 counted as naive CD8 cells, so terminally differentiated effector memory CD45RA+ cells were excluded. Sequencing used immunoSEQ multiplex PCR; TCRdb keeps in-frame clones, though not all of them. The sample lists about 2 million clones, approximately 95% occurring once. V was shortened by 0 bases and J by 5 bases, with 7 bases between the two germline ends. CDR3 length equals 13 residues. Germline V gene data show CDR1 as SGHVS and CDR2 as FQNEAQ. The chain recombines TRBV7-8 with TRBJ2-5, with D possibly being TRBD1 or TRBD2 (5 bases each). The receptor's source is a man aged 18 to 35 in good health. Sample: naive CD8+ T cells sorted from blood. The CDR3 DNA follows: TGTGCCAGCAGCTTAGCTTGGGGGGAGACCCAGTACTTC. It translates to CASSLAWGETQYF.